This note documents a single TCR beta chain sequence. CDR3 length: 15 residues. Germline loops: CDR1 LGHNA, CDR2 YNFKEQ. V gave up 1 base and J gave up 7 bases; unmatched junction bases: 5. Measured with immunoSEQ multiplex PCR; TCRdb has only the in-frame clones, and not every one. The sample yields about 1.1 million clones, 70% to 80% seen once. This record comes from a study of shared clonotypes between healthy human individuals. The specimen was memory CD4+ T cells from PBMCs. Sample subset: CD45RA-negative fraction. This sequence originates from a young man in good health. Some clones in this sample may be carry-over from other donors' samples. This chain joins TRBV4-2 and TRBJ1-4; 8 nucleotides align to TRBD1. The CDR3 sequence is CASSQGGQGAEKLFF. As DNA, the CDR3 is TGTGCCAGCAGCCAAGGCGGGCAGGGGGCTGAAAAACTGTTTTTT.